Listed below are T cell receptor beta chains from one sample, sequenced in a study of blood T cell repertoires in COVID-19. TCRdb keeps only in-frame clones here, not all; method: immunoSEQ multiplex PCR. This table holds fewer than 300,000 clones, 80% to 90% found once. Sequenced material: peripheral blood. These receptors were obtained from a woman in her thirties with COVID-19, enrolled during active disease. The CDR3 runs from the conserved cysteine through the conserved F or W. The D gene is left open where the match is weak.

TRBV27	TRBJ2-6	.	CASSPRRVSGANVLTF
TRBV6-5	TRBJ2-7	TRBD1	CASSDRGFGTFEQYF
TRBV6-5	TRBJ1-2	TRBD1	CASSPGGYGYTF
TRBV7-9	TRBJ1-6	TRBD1	CASSSTGDSPLHF
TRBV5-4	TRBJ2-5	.	CASSSILGAETQYF
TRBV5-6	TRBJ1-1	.	CASSWGGPGAEAFF
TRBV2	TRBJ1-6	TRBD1	CASRDRGPYNSPLHF
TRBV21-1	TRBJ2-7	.	CASSNSDRNSYEQYF
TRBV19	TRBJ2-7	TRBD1	CASGQGALDEQYF
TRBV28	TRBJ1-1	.	CASRIASEVQNTEAFF
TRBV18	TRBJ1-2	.	CASSPRRGAGYTF
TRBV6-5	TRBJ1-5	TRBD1	CATLQGYSNQPQHF
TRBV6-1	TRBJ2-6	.	CASSESGHRFPGANVLTF
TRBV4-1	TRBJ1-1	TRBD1	CASSPNRGNTEAFF
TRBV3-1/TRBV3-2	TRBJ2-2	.	CASSHKRGQGSGGELFF
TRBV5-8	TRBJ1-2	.	CASSLGALFYGYTF
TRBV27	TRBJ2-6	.	CASSLGQGPLNVLTF
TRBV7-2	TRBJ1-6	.	CASSPFDGYNSPLHF
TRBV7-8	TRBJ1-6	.	CASSFLQGVNSPLHF
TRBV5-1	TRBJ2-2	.	CASSLGSSNTGELFF
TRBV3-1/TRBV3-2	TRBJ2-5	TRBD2	CASSQGSSGNQETQYF
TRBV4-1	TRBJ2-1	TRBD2	CASSGYGRGGLTSNYNEQFF
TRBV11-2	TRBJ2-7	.	CASSPDRRTYEQYF
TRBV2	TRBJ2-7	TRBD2	CARAGGQNEQYF
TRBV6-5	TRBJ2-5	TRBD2	CASLRLAGGLETQYF
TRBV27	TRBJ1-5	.	CASRPDSRVNQPQHF
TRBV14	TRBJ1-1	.	CASSRVRQRNTEAFF
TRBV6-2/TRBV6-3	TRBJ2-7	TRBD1	CASSYPRQGFAYEQYF
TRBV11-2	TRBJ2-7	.	CASRPKGVYEQYF
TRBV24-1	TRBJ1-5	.	CATSAPGESNQPQHF
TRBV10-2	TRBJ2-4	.	CASKDRGDIQYF
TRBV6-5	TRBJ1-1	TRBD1	CASSRGQGVNTEAFF
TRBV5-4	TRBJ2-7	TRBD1	CASEPPDRVYEQYF
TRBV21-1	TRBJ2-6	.	CASSTQQLAGALISGANVLTF
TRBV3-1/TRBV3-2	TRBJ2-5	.	CASSQQRGAHGETQYF
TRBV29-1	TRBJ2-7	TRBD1	CSVEDEGTGTYEQYF
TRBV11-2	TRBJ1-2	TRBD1	CASSGDRDSSNYGYTF
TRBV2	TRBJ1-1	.	CASSETAAVLTEAFF
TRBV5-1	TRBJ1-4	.	CASSDNRESNEKLFF
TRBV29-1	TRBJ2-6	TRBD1	CSVGDRGGSGANVLTF
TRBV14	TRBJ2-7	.	CASSQGVGSPYEQYF
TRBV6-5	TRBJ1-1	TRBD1	CASSPLGQGGTEAFF
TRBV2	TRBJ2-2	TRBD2	CASSRLAQTGELFF
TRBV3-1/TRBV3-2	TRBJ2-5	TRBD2	CASSHSWGGGRRETQYF
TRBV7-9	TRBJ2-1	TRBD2	CASSWGLAGGQYNEQFF
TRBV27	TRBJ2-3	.	CASSLSAGGGADTQYF
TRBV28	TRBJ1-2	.	CASMTSDGYTF
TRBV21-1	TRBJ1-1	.	CASSGRDRGIGTEAFF
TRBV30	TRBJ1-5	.	CALRDGNQPQHF
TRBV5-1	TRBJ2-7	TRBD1	CASSLEGTGTSEQYF
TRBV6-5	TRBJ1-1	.	CASSSDYFQEAFF
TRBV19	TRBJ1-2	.	CASSVGTGPYGYTF
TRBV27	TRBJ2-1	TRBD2	CASSLLLAGGPSYNEQFF
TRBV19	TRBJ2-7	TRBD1	CASSIVWGQGAYEQYF
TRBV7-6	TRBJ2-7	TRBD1	CASSSLTGFAYEQYF
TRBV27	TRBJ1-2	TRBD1	CASSSPGTGGPGYTF
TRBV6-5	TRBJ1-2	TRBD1	CASSYRTGGYYGYTF
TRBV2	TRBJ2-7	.	CASSGGAAYEQYF